This T cell receptor beta chain was obtained from a study of cytomegalovirus exposure and HLA in healthy donors. Overall study results and limits: The authors later found most CMV-associated TCR beta chains appeared HLA-restricted.

For this clone: The antigen remains undetermined. The junction departs from the called germline gene at one end, perhaps through a read error.

The CDR3 runs 12 residues. Germline loops: CDR1 SEHNR, CDR2 FQNEAQ (reference sequence). PCR primers comprised 60 Vbeta and 13 Jbeta primers. Method: immunoSEQ multiplex PCR; TCRdb's copy keeps in-frame clones and lacks some. This table holds 240,000 or so clones, 82% found once. The chain carries TRBV7-9 and TRBJ1-5; D is unclear. Sequenced material: PBMCs. The clonotype originates from a woman aged 40 to 55 in good health and CMV-seropositive. In DNA, the CDR3 is TGTTCCAGCAGCTTACCGGATCAGCCCCAGCATTTT. This encodes CSSSLPDQPQHF.